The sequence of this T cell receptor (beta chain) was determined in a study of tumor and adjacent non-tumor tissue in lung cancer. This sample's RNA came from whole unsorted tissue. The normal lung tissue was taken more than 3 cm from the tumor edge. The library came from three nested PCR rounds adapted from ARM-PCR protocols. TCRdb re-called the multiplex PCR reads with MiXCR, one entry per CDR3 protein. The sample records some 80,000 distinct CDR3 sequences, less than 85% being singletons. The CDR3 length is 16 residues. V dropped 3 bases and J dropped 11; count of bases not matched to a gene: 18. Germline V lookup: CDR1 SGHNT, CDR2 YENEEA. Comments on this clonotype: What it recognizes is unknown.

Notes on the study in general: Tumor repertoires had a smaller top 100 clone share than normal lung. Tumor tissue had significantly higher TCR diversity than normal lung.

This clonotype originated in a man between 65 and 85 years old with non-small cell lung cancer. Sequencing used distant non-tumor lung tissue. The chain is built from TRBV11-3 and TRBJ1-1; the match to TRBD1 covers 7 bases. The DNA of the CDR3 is TGTGCCAGCAGCTTCCGGGACAGAACCCAGAACAATAAGGCTTTCTTT. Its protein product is CASSFRDRTQNNKAFF.